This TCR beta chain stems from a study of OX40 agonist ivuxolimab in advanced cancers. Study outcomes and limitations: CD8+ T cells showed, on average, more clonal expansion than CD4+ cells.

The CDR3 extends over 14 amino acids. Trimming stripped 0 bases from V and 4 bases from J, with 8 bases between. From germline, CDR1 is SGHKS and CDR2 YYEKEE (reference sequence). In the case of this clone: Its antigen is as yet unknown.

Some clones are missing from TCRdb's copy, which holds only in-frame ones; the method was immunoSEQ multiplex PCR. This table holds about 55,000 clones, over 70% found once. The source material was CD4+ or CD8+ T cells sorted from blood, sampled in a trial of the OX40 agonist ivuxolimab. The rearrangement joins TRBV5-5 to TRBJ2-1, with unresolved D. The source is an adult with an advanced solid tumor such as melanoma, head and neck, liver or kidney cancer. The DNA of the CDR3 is TGTGCCAGCAGCTTGGGCCCCCGGTACAATGAGCAGTTCTTC. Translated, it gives CASSLGPRYNEQFF.